This TCR beta chain was captured in a study of T-cell reconstitution after alpha-beta-depleted transplantation in children (TCRdb year 2016). With respect to the entire study: T-cell immune reconstitution after TCRalphabeta/CD19-depleted allogeneic hematopoietic cell transplantation in children was quantitatively tracked in the study by means of TCR repertoire profiling.

What the work shows at the level of the full study, not this receptor alone: The high TCRbeta diversity at day 60 in some patients was ascribed to recipient T cells and intrathymic progenitors that had survived conditioning. Hyperexpanded clone frequencies declined over subsequent months; after one year, T-cell counts and TCRbeta diversity were mostly attributed to newly produced T cells. About two months after transplant, the apparently early recovery of alphabetaT-cell counts reportedly depended on just several hundred clones that had expanded rapidly and came from non-depleted graft cells.

This clonotype was detected a few times. It has no known antigen specificity. The input lacks base qualities; no much larger clone sits a single base away. Relative to germline, V is 3 bases shorter and J is 0 bases shorter, with 21 bases between their ends. The CDR3 runs 19 residues from the cysteine to the phenylalanine. The CDR3 DNA has 57 bases and is translated from base 1. The germline V gene gives CDR1 as KGHSH and CDR2 as LQKENI. The intended sense of this specimen's treatment or condition label: allogeneic hematopoietic cell transplantation with graft depleted of TCRalphabeta T cells and CD19 B cells. TCRalphabeta/CD19-depleted allogeneic hematopoietic cell grafts were given to the transplant recipients, all of whom were children. Libraries came from PCR. The listed sequencing device is Illumina HiSeq 2500. TCR libraries were prepared with molecular barcoding, using unique molecular identifiers to normalize TCRbeta repertoire quantification. TCRdb cleaned the public reads at Q25 with fastp, built clones with MiXCR and kept in-frame beta chains. One record per CDR3 amino acid sequence lists the most common genes and DNA. This sample is represented by some 550,000 distinct CDR3 sequences; more than 20% of them were singletons. Around 14% of the sample is held by the ten biggest clonotypes.

The rearranged segments are TRBV18 and TRBJ2-4, and perhaps TRBD1 as D gene, on 6 matching bases. The TCR comes from a boy younger than two who had a stem cell transplant for acute myeloid leukemia, so the T cells may come from the graft donor. Here the sequenced sample was PBMCs, mostly from graft donor cells, taken 360 days after TCRalphabeta/CD19-depleted stem cell transplant. The CDR3 amino acid sequence is: CASSPVTGWVGTAKNIQYF. The nucleotide sequence reads as follows: TGTGCCAGCTCACCGGTCACAGGGTGGGTTGGTACAGCCAAAAACATTCAGTACTTC.